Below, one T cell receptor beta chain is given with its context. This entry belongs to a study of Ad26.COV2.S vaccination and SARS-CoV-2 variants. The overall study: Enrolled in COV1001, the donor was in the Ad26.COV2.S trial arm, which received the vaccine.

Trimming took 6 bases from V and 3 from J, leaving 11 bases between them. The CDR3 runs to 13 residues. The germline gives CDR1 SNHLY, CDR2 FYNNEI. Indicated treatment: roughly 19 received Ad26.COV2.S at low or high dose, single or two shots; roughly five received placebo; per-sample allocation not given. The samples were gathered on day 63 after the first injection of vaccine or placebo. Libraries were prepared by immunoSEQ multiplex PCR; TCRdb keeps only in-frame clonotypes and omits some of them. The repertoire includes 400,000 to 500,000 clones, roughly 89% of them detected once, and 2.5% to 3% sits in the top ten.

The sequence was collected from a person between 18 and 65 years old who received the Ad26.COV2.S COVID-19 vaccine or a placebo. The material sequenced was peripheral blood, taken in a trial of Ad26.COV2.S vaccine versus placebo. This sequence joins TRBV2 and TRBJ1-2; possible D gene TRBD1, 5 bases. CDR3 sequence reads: CASSNTGDYGYTF. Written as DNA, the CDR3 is TGTGCCAGCAGCAATACAGGAGACTATGGCTACACCTTC.